This TCR beta chain was identified in a study of early T cells in non-severe SARS-CoV-2 infection. Across the whole study: Sequenced bulk RNA came from whole blood that was unsorted, and chains were unpaired.

This clonotype is classed as medium-sized. What it recognizes is unknown. CDR1 is DFQATT, CDR2 SNEGSKA, per germline (reference sequence). Trimming cost V 0 bases and J 6 bases, with 7 bases left between them. The CDR3 consists of 12 residues. Separate cDNA molecules each had unique molecular identifiers attached to them. MiXCR, run by TCRdb on the 5' RACE reads, gives a single entry per CDR3 protein. The sample yields 25,000 to 35,000 distinct CDR3 sequences, around 3% seen once. Findings of the study overall: Matches to VDJdb favored anti-spike CD8 responses and missed private and CD4 specificities.

This chain links TRBV20-1 with TRBJ2-3; D ambiguous. The sample taken for sequencing was whole blood. This clonotype was sampled from an adult who was a healthcare worker with PCR-confirmed SARS-CoV-2 infection or an uninfected control (not recorded which). The CDR3 loop reads CSARDELDTQYF. The CDR3 bases are TGCAGTGCTAGAGATGAGTTGGATACGCAGTATTTT.